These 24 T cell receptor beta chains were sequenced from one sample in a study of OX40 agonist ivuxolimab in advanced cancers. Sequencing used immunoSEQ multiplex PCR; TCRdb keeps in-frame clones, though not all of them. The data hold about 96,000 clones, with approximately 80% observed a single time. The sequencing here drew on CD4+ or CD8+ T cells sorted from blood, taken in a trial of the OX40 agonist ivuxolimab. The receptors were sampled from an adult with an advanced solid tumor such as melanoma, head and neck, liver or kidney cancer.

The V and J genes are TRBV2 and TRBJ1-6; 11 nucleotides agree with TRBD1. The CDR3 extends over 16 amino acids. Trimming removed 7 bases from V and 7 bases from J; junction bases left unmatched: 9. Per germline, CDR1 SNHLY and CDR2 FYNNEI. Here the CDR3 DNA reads TGTGCCAGCACCCTTCCCGGGACAGGGGGGAATTCACCCCTCCACTTT. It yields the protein CASTLPGTGGNSPLHF.

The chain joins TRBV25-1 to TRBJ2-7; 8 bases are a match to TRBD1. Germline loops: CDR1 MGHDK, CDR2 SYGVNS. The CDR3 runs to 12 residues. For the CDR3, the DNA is TGTGCTACAGGACAGGGATACTACGAGCAGTACTTC. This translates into CATGQGYYEQYF.

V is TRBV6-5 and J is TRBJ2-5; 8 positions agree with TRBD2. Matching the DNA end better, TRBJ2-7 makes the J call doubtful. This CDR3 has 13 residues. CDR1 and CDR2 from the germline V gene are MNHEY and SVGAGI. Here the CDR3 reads CATALSGVIEQYF. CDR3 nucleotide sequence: TGTGCCACGGCCCTTAGCGGGGTAATCGAGCAGTACTTC.

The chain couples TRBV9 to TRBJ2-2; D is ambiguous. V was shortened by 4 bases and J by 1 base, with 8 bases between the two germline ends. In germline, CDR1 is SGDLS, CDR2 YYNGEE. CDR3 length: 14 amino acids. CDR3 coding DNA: TGTGCCAGCAGCATGGGCAAGAACACCGGGGAGCTGTTTTTT. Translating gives CASSMGKNTGELFF.

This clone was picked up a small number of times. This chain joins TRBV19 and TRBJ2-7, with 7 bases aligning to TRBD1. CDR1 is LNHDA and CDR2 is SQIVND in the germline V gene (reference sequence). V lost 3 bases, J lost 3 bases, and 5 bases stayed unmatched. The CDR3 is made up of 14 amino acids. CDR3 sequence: CASSIARDSYEQYF. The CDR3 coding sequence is TGTGCCAGTAGTATCGCCCGGGACAGCTACGAGCAGTACTTC.

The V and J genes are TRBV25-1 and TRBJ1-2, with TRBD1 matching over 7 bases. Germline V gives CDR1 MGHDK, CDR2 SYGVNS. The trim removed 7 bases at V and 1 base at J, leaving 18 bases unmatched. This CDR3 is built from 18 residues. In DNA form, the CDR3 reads TGTGCCAGCACCCAAGGCCCTCGCCGGGACAGATATAACTATGGCTACACCTTC. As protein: CASTQGPRRDRYNYGYTF.

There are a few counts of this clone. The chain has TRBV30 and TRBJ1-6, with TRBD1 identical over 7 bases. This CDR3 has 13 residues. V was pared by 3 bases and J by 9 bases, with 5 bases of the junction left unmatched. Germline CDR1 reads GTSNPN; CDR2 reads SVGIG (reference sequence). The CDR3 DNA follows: TGTGCCTGGAGCCGACAGGGTGGTTCACCCCTCCACTTT. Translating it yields CAWSRQGGSPLHF.

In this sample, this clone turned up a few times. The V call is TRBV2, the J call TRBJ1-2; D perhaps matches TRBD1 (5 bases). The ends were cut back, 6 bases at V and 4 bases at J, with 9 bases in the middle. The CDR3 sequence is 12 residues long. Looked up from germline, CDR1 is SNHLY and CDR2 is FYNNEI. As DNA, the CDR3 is TGTGCCAGCAGGGGGACTGCCTATGGCTACACCTTC. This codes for CASRGTAYGYTF.

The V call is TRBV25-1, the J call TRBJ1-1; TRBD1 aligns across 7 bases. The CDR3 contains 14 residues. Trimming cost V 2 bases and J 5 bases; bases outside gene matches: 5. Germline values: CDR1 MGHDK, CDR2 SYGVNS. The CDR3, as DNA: TGTGCCAGCAGTGAAGCAGGGGGTGGAACTGAAGCTTTCTTT. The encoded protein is CASSEAGGGTEAFF. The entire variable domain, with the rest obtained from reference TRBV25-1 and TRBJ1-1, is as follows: EADIYQTPRYLVIGTGKKITLECSQTMGHDKMYWYQQDPGMELHLIHYSYGVNSTEKGDLSSESTVSRIRTEHFPLTLESARPSHTSQYLCASSEAGGGTEAFFGQGTRLTVV.

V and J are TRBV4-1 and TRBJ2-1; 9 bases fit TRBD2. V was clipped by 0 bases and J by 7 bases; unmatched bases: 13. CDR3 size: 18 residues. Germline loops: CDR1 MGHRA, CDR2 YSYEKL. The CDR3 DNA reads TGCGCCAGCAGCCAAGAAGGAGCGGGAGGTTTTGTGGAGAATGAGCAGTTCTTC. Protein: CASSQEGAGGFVENEQFF.

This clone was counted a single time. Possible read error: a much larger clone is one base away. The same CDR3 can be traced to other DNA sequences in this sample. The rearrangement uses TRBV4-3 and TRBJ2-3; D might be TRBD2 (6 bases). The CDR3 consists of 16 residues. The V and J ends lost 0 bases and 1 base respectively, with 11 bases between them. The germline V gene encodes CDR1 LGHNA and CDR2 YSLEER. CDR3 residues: CASSQELASGTDTQYF. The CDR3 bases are TGCGCCAGCAGCCAAGAGCTGGCTAGCGGCACAGATACGCAGTATTTT.

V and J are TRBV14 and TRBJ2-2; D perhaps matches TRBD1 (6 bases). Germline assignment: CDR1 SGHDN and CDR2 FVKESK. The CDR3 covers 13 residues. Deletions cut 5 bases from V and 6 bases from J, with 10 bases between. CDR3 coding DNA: TGTGCCAGCAGCTCTGGGGGCCCCGGGGAGCTGTTTTTT. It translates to CASSSGGPGELFF.

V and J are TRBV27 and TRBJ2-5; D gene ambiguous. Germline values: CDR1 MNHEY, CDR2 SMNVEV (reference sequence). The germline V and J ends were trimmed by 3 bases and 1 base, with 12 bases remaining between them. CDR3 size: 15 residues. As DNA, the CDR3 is TGTGCCAGCAGTTTCCAAGGAGTGATCCAAGAGACCCAGTACTTC. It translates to CASSFQGVIQETQYF.

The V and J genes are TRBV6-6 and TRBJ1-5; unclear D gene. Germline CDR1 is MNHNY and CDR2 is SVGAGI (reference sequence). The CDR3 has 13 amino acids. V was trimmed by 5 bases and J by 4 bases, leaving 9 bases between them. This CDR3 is CASSTYSNQPQHF. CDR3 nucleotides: TGTGCCAGCAGTACTTACAGTAATCAGCCCCAGCATTTT.

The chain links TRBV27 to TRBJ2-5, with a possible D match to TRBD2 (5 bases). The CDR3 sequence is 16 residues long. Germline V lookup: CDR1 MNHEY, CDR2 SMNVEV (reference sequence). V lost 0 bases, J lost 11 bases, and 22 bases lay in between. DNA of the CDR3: TGTGCCAGCAGTTTATCGTCTCCGGGTCCGGCGGGTGAGCAGTACTTC. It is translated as CASSLSSPGPAGEQYF.

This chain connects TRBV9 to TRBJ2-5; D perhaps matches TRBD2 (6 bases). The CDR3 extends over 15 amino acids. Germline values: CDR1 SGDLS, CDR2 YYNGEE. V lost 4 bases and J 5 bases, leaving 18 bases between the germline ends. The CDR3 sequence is CASSYSGELLETQYF. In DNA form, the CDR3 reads TGTGCCAGCAGCTACTCGGGGGAGCTTCTTGAGACCCAGTACTTC. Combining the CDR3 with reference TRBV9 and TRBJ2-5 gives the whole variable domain DSGVTQTPKHLITATGQRVTLRCSPRSGDLSVYWYQQSLDQGLQFLIQYYNGEERAKGNILERFSAQQFPDLHSELNLSSLELGDSALYFCASSYSGELLETQYFGPGTRLLVL.

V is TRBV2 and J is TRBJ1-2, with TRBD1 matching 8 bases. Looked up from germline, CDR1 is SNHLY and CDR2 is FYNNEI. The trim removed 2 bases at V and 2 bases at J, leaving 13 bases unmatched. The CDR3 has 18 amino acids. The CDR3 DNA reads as TGTGCCAGCAGTGAATATACCGACGCAGGGGGCCCGAACTATGGCTACACCTTC. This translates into CASSEYTDAGGPNYGYTF.

The DNA for the CDR3 is TGCAGCGTACCCGAGGACAGAAACACCGGGGAGCTGTTTTTT. Residues: CSVPEDRNTGELFF. The rearrangement joins TRBV29-1 to TRBJ2-2; TRBD1 is a possible D gene (6 bases). With 6 bases removed from V and 2 bases from J, the gap between germline ends came to 13 bases. The CDR3 loop spans 14 amino acids. Per germline, CDR1 SQVTM and CDR2 ANQGSEA.

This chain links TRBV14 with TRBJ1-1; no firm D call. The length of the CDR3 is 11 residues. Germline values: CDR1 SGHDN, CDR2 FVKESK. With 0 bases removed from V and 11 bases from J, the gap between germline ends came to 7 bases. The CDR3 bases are TGTGCCAGCAGCCAAGACAGCCGGGCTTTCTTT. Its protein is CASSQDSRAFF. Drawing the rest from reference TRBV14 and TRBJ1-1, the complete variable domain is EAGVTQFPSHSVIEKGQTVTLRCDPISGHDNLYWYRRVMGKEIKFLLHFVKESKQDESGMPNNRFLAERTGGTYSTLKVQPAELEDSGVYFCASSQDSRAFFGQGTRLTVV.

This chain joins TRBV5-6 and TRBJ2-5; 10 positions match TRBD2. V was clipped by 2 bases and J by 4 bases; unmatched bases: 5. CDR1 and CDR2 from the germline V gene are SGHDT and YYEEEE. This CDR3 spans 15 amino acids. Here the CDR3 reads CASSFGSSGRETQYF. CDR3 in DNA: TGTGCCAGCAGCTTTGGGTCTAGCGGGAGAGAGACCCAGTACTTC.

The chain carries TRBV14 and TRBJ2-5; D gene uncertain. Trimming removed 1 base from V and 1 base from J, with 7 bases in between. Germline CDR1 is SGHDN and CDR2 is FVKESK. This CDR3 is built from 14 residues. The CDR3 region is CASSQVNTQETQYF. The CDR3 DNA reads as TGTGCCAGCAGCCAAGTGAATACCCAAGAGACCCAGTACTTC.

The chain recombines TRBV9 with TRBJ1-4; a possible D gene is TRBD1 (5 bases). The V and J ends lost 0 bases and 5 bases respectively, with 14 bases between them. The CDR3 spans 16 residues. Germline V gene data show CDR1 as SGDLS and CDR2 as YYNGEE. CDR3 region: CASSVEGRPANEKLFF. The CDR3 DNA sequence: TGTGCCAGCAGCGTAGAGGGGCGGCCGGCGAATGAAAAACTGTTTTTT.

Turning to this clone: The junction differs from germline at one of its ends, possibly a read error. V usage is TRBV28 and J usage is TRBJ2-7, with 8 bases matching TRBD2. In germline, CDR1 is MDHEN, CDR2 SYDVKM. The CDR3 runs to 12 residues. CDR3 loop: CAANGGGPLMDF. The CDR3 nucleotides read TGTGCCGCCAACGGGGGGGGACCCCTTATGGACTTC.

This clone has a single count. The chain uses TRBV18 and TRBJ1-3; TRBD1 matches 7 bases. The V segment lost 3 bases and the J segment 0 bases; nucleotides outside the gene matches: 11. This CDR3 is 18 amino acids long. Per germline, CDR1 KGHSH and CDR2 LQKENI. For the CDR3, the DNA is TGTGCCAGCTCACCGTTGGGAGCAGGGGGATCCTCTGGAAACACCATATATTTT. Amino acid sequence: CASSPLGAGGSSGNTIYF. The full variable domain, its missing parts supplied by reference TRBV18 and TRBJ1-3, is NAGVMQNPRHLVRRRGQEARLRCSPMKGHSHVYWYRQLPEEGLKFMVYLQKENIIDESGMPKERFSAEFPKEGPSILRIQQVVRGDSAAYFCASSPLGAGGSSGNTIYFGEGSWLTVV.